Given below is one T cell receptor beta chain in context. Antigen: not known. The method was immunoSEQ multiplex PCR; TCRdb's version includes in-frame clones alone and lacks a portion of them. The sample has around 99,000 clones; approximately 89% are singletons. The data stem from a study of OX40 agonist ivuxolimab in advanced cancers. Findings of the study overall: Some patients who did not respond also had low normalized T-cell clonal expansion. Undetermined was the antigen specificity of the expanded peripheral T cells. Expansion of clones was among the lowest in partial responders at 0.1-3.0 mg/kg.

Germline-derived CDR1 and CDR2 are MNHNY and SVGAGI (reference sequence). J was trimmed by 5 bases and V by 6 bases; bases with no gene match: 11. The length of the CDR3 is 15 residues. This TCR derives from an adult with an advanced solid tumor such as melanoma, head and neck, liver or kidney cancer. The chain links TRBV6-6 to TRBJ1-1; 8 nucleotides line up with TRBD1. Source: CD4+ or CD8+ T cells sorted from blood, taken in a trial of the OX40 agonist ivuxolimab. For the CDR3, the DNA is TGTGCCAGCAGGACCCTACAGGGGGGTCGGACTGAAGCTTTCTTT. It yields the protein CASRTLQGGRTEAFF.